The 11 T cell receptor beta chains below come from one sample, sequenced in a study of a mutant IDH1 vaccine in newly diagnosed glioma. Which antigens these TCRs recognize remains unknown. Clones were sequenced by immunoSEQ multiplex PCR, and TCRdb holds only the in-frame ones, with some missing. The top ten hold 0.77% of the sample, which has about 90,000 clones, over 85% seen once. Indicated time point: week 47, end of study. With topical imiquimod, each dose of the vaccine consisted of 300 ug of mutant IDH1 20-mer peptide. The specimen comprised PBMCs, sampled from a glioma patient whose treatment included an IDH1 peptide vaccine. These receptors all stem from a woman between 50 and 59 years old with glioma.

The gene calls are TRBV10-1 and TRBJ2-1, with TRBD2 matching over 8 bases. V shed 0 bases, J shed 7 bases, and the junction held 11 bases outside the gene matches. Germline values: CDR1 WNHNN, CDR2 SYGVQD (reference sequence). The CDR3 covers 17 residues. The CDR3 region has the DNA TGCGCCAGCAGTGAGTCGGGCAGCGGGAGTTCGGATAATGAGCAGTTCTTC. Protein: CASSESGSGSSDNEQFF.

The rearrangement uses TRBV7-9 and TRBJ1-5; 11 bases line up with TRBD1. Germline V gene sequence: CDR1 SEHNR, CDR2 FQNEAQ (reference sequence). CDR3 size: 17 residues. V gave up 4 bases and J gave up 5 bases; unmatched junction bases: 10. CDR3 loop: CASSSVGTGGWDQPQHF. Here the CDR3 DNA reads TGTGCCAGCAGCTCCGTGGGGACAGGGGGTTGGGATCAGCCCCAGCATTTT.

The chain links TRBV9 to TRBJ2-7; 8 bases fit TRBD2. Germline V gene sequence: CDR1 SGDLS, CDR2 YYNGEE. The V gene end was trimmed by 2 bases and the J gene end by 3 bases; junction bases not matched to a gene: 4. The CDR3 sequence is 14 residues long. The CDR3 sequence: CASSVTAGDYEQYF. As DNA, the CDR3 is TGTGCCAGCAGCGTTACAGCGGGAGACTACGAGCAGTACTTC. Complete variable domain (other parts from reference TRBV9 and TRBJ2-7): DSGVTQTPKHLITATGQRVTLRCSPRSGDLSVYWYQQSLDQGLQFLIQYYNGEERAKGNILERFSAQQFPDLHSELNLSSLELGDSALYFCASSVTAGDYEQYFGPGTRLTVT.

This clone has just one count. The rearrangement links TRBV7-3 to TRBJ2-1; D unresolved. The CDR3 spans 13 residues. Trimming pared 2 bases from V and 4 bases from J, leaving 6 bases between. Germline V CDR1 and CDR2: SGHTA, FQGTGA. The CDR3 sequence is CASSLEQYNEQFF. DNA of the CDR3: TGTGCCAGCAGCTTAGAACAGTACAATGAGCAGTTCTTC.

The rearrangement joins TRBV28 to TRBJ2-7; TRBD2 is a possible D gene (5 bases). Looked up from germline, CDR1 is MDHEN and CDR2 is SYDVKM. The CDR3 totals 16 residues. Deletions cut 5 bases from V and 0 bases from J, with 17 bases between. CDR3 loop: CASSPRSSRDSYEQYF. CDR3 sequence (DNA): TGTGCCAGCAGTCCCCGTTCGTCGAGGGACTCCTACGAGCAGTACTTC.

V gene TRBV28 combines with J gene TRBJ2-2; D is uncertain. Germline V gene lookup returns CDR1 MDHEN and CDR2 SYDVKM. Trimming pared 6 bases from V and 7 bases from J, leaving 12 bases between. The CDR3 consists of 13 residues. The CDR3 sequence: CASRYTPYGELFF. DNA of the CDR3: TGTGCCAGCAGATATACCCCTTACGGGGAGCTGTTTTTT.

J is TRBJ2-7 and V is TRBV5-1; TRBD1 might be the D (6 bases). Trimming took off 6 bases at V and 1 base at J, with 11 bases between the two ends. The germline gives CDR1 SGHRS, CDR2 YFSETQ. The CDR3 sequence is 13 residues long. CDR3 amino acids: CASTPDSSYEQYF. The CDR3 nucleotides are TGCGCCAGCACGCCGGACAGTTCCTACGAGCAGTACTTC. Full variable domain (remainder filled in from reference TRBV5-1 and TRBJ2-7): KAGVTQTPRYLIKTRGQQVTLSCSPISGHRSVSWYQQTPGQGLQFLFEYFSETQRNKGNFPGRFSGRQFSNSRSEMNVSTLELGDSALYLCASTPDSSYEQYFGPGTRLTVT.

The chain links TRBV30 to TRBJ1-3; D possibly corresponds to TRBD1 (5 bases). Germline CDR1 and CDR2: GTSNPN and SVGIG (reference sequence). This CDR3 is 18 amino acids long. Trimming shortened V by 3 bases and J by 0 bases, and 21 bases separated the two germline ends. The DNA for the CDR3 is TGTGCCTGGAGACGAACGACAGCTTTCTCTTTCTCTGGAAACACCATATATTTT. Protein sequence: CAWRRTTAFSFSGNTIYF.

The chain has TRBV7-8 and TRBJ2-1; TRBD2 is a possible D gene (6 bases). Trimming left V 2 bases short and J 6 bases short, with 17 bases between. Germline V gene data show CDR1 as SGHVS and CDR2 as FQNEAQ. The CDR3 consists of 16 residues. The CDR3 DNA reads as TGTGCCAGCAGCTTACCCCTCCGGTTGGGGGGCAATGAGCAGTTCTTC. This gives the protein CASSLPLRLGGNEQFF.

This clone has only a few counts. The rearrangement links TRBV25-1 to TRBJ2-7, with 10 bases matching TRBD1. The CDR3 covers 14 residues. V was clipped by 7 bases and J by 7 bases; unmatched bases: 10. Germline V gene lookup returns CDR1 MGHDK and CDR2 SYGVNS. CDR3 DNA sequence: TGTGCCAGCATTCCCGGGACAGGGGCGGGGGAGCAGTACTTC. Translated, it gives CASIPGTGAGEQYF.

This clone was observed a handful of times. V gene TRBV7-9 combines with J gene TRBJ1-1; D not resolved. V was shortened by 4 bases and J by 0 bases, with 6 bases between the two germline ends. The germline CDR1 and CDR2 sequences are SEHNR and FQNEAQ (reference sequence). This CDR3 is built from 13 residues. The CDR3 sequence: CASSSVMNTEAFF. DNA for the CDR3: TGTGCCAGCAGCTCCGTTATGAACACTGAAGCTTTCTTT. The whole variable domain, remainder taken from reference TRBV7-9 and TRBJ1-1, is DTGVSQNPRHKITKRGQNVTFRCDPISEHNRLYWYRQTLGQGPEFLTYFQNEAQLEKSRLLSDRFSAERPKGSFSTLEIQRTEQGDSAMYLCASSSVMNTEAFFGQGTRLTVV.